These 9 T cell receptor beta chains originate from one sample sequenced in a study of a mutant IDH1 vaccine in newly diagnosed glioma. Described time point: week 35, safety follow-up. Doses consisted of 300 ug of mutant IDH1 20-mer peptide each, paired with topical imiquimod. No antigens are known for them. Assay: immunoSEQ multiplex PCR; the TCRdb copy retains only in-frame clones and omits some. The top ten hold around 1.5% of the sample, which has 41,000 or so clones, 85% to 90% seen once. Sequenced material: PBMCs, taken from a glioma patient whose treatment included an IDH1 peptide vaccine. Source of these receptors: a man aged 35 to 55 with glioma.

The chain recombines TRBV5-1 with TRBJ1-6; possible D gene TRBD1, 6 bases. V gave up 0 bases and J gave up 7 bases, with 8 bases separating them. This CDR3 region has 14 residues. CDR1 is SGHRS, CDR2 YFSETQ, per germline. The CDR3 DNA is TGCGCCAGCAGCTTGGAAGGGGGAAATTCACCCCTCCACTTT. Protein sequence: CASSLEGGNSPLHF.

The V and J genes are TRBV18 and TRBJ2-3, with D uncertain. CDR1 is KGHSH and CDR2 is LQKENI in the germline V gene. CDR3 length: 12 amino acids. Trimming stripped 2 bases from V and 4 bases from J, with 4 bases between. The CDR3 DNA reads TGTGCCAGCTCACCAACGCCAGATACGCAGTATTTT. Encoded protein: CASSPTPDTQYF.

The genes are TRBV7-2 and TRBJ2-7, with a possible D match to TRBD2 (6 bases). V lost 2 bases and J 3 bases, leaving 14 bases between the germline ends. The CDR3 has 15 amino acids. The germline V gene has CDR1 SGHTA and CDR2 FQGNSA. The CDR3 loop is CASSLSPGEVYEQYF. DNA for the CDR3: TGTGCCAGCAGCTTATCGCCGGGGGAAGTCTACGAGCAGTACTTC.

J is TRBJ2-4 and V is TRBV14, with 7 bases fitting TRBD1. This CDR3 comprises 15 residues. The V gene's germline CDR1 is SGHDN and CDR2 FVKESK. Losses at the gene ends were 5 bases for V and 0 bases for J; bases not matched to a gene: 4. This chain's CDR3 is CASSSQGLAKNIQYF. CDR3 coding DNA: TGTGCCAGCAGCTCACAGGGGCTAGCCAAAAACATTCAGTACTTC.

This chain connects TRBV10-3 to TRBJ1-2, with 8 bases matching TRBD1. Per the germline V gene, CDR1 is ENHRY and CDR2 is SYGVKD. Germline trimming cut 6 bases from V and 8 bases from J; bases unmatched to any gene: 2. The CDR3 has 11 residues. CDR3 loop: CAIRRTGGYTF. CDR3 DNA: TGTGCCATCAGGAGGACAGGGGGCTACACCTTC.

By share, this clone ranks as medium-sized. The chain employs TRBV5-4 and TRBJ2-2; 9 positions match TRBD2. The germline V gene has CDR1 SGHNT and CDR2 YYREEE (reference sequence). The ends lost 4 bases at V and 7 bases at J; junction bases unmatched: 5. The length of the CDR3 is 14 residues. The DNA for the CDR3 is TGTGCCAGCAGCGCTAGCGGGACCGGCGGGGAGCTGTTTTTT. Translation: CASSASGTGGELFF.

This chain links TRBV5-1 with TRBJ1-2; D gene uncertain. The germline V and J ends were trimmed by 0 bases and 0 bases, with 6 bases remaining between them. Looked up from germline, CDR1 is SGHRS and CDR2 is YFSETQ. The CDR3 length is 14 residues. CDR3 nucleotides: TGCGCCAGCAGCTTGGACACAGCTAACTATGGCTACACCTTC. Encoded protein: CASSLDTANYGYTF.

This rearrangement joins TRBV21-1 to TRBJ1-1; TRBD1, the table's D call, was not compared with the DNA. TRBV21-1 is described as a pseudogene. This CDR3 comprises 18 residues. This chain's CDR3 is CASSRWASPPRVNTEAFF. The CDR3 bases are TGTGCCAGCAGCAGGTGGGCGTCACCTCCTCGAGTAAACACTGAAGCTTTCTTT.

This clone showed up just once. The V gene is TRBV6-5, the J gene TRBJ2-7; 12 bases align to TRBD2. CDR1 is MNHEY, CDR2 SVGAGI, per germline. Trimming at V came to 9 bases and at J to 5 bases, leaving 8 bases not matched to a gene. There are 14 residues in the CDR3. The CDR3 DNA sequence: TGTGCCAGTTACCCTAGCGGGAGGGTCCACGAGCAGTACTTC. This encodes CASYPSGRVHEQYF.